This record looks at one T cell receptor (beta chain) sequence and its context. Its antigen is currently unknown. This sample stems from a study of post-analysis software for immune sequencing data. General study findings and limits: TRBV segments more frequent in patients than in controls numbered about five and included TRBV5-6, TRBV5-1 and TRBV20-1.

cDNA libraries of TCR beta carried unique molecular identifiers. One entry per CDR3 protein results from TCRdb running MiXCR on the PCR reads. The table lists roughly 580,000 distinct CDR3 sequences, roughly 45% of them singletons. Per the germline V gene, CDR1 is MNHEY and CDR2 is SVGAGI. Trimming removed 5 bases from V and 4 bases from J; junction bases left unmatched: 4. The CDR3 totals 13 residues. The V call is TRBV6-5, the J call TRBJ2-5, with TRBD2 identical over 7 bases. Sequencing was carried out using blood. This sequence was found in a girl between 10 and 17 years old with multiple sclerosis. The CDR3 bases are TGTGCCAGCAGTCTGACTAGCCGAGAGACCCAGTACTTC. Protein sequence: CASSLTSRETQYF.